This T cell receptor (beta chain) emerged from a study of HIV-infected patients and healthy controls. Looked up from germline, CDR1 is SGHAT and CDR2 is FQNNGV. This CDR3 contains 12 residues. Deletions cut 4 bases from V and 3 bases from J, with 7 bases between. One entry per CDR3 protein, called by TCRdb with MiXCR from the 5' RACE reads. The repertoire holds around 64,000 distinct CDR3 sequences, roughly a sixth seen once, with approximately 5% in the top ten. The genes are TRBV11-2 and TRBJ2-7, with D possibly TRBD1 on 6 matching bases. Material for sequencing was CD4+ T cells from blood. This TCR came from a human donor in good health. The chain's CDR3 is CASSSQGYEQYF. In nucleotides, the CDR3 is TGTGCCAGCAGCTCACAGGGCTACGAGCAGTACTTC.